This TCR beta chain was identified in a study of technical replicates of blood from a handful of donors. Measured with immunoSEQ multiplex PCR; TCRdb has only the in-frame clones, and not every one. Of just under 60,000 clones listed, 75% to 95% were seen once; the top ten hold about 4.3%. Germline V gene sequence: CDR1 SGDLS, CDR2 YYNGEE. This CDR3 has 16 residues. J lost 1 base, V lost 3 bases, and 5 bases had no gene match. The sequence derives from a human donor in good health. Some clones in this sample may be carry-over from other donors' samples. The chain has TRBV9 and TRBJ2-2; 8 bases line up with TRBD2. The specimen was PBMCs. This chain's CDR3 is CASSGTGTRNTGELFF. The CDR3 nucleotides read TGTGCCAGCAGCGGTACCGGGACTAGGAACACCGGGGAGCTGTTTTTT.